This T cell receptor beta chain was observed in a study of blood T cell repertoires in COVID-19. Across the study: PBMCs, B-cell-depleted T cells, or T cells provided the cDNA or gDNA that made up the material.

After removal of 5 bases from V and 6 bases from J, the junction contained 9 bases not matched to a gene. The CDR3 spans 15 residues. From germline, CDR1 is SGHAT and CDR2 FQNNGV. Everyone who took part was roughly 18 to 89 years old, and they came from over 20 US areas. Donors were grouped by their self-reported clinical history. In the source study's methods: Estimation of nucleated cell counts was performed using reference gene primer amplification. Here immunoSEQ multiplex PCR was the method, and the copy in TCRdb shows in-frame clones only, minus some. Clone size and the V and J calls come from that table; the DNA yielded D and trimming. The table lists roughly 380,000 clones, roughly 87% of them singletons, with 2.5% to 3.5% in the top ten.

The sequencing sample was made of PBMCs or T cells enriched from blood (not recorded which). This chain joins TRBV11-2 and TRBJ2-5; 10 bases fit TRBD2. The receptor's source is a woman aged 25 to 39 who had recovered from COVID-19. The CDR3 DNA follows: TGTGCCAGCAGCCGAGGAGGGACTAGCGAGCAGACCCAGTACTTC. It translates to CASSRGGTSEQTQYF.